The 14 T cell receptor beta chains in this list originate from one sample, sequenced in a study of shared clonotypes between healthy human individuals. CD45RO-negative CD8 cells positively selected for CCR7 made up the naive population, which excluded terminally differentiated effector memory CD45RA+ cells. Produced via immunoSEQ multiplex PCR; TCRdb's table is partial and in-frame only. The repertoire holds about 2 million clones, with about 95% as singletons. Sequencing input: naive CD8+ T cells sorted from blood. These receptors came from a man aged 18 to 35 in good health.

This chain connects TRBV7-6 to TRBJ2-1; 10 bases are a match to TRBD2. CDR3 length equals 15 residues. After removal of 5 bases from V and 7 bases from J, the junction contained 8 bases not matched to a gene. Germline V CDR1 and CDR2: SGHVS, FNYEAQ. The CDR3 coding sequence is TGTGCCAGCAGCCCTACTAGCGGGATGGGTAATGAGCAGTTCTTC. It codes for CASSPTSGMGNEQFF.

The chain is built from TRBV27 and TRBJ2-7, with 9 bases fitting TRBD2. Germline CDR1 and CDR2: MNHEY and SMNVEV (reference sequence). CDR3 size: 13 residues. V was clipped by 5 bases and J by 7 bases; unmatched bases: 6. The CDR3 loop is CASSPGLAREQYF. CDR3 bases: TGTGCCAGCAGTCCCGGACTAGCGAGGGAGCAGTACTTC.

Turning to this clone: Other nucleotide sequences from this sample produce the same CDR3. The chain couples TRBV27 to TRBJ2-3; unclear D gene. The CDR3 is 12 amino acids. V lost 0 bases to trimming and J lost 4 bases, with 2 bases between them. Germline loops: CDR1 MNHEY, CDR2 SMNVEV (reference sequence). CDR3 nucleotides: TGTGCCAGCAGTTTATCTCCAGATACGCAGTATTTT. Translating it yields CASSLSPDTQYF.

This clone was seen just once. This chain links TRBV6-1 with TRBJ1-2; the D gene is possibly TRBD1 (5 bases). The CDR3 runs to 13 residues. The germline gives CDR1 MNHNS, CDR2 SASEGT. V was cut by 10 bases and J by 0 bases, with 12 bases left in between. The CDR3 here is CATPPGANYGYTF. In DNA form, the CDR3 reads TGTGCCACCCCCCCGGGGGCTAACTATGGCTACACCTTC.

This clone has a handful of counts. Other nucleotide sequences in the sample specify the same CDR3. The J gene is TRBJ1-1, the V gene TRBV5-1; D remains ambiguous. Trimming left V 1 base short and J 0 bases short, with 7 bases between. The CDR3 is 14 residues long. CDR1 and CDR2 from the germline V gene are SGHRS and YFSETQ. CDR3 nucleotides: TGCGCCAGCAGCTTGAACGGGATGAACACTGAAGCTTTCTTT. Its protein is CASSLNGMNTEAFF.

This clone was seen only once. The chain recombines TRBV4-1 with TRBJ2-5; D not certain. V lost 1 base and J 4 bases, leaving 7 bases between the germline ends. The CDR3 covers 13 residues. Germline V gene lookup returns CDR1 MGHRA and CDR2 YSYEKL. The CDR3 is CASSQVRRETQYF. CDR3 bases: TGCGCCAGCAGCCAAGTGCGGCGAGAGACCCAGTACTTC.

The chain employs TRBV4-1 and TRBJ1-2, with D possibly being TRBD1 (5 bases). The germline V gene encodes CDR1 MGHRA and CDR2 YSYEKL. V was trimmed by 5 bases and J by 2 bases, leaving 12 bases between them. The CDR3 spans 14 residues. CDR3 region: CASSSTGQNYGYTF. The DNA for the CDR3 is TGCGCCAGCAGCTCCACGGGGCAGAACTATGGCTACACCTTC.

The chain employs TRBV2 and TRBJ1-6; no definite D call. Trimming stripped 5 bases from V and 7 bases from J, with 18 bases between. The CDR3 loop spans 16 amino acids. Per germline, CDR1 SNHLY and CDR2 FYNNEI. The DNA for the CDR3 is TGTGCCAGCAGTCTGGTATTTTCGGACCTCAATTCACCCCTCCACTTT. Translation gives CASSLVFSDLNSPLHF.

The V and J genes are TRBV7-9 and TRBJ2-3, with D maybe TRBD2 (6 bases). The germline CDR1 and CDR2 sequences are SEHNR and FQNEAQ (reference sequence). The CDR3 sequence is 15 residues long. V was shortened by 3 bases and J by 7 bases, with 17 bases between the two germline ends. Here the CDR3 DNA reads TGTGCCAGCAGCTTTGGAGCGGGTGGGGCTCATACGCAGTATTTT. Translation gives CASSFGAGGAHTQYF.

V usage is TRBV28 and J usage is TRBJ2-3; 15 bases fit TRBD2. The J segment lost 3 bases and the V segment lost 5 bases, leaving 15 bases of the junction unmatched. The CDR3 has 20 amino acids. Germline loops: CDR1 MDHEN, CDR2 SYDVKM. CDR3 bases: TGTGCCAGCAGTCTAACCGGACTAGCGGGGGGGCGTCTAAAAACAGATACGCAGTATTTT. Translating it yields CASSLTGLAGGRLKTDTQYF. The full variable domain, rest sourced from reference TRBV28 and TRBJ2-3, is DVKVTQSSRYLVKRTGEKVFLECVQDMDHENMFWYRQDPGLGLRLIYFSYDVKMKEKGDIPEGYSVSREKKERFSLILESASTNQTSMYLCASSLTGLAGGRLKTDTQYFGPGTRLTVL.

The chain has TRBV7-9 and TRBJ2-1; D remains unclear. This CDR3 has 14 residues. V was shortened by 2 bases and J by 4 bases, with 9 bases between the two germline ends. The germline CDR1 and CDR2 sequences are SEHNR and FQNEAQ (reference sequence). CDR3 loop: CASSLSELYNEQFF. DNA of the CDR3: TGTGCCAGCAGCTTAAGTGAACTATACAATGAGCAGTTCTTC.

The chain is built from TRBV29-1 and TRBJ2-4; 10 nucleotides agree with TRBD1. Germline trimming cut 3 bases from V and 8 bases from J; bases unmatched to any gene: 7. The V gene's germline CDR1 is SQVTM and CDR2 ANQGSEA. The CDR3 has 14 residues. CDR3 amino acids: CSVDGTGVGDIQYF. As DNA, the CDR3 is TGCAGCGTTGATGGGACAGGGGTGGGCGACATTCAGTACTTC.

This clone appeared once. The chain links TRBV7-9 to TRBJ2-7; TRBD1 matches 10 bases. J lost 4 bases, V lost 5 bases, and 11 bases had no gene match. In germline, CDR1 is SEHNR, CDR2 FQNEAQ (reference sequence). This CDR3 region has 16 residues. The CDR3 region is CASSPPFGTGAYEQYF. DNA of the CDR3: TGTGCCAGCAGCCCGCCTTTCGGGACAGGGGCATACGAGCAGTACTTC.

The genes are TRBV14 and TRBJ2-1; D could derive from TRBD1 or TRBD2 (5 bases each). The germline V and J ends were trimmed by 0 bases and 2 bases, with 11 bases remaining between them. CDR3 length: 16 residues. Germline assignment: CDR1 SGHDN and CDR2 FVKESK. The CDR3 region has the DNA TGTGCCAGCAGCCAAGAAAGTGGGACCCCCTACAATGAGCAGTTCTTC. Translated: CASSQESGTPYNEQFF.